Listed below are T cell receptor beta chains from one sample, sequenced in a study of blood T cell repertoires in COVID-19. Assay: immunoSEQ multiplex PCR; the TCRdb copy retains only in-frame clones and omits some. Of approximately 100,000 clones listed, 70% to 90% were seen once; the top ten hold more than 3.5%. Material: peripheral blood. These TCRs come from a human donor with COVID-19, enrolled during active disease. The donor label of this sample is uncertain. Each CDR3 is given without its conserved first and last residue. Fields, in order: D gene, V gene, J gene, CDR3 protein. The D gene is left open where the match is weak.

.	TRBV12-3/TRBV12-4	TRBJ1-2	ASSLGRVYGYT
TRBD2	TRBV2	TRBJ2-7	ASKVLGGIDEQY
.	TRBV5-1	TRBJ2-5	ASSFQGVGGETQY
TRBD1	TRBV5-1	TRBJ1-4	ASSFKGAASEKLF
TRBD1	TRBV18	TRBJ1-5	ASSPGTGYNQPQH
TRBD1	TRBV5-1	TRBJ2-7	ASSSLTGSSYEQY
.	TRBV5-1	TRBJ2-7	ASSSRTDPYEQY
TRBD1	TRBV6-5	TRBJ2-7	ASSLQGLGYEQY
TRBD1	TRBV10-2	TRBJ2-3	AMGQGIDTQY
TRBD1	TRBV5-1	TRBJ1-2	ASSLVPGTDYGYT
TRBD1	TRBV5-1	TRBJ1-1	ASSWQGGGTEAF
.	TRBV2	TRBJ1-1	ASSSGNMNTEAF
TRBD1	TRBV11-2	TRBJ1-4	ASSLTGVTEKLF
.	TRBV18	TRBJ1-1	ASSPTDKNTEAF
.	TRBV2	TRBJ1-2	ASSETENGYT
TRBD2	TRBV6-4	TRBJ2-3	ASSEGLAGDTQY
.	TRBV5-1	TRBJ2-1	ASSLTGYNEQF
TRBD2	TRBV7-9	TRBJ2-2	ASSPGLAGVYTGELF
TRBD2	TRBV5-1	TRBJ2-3	ASKLGPSGGNTDTQY
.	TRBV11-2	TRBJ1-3	ASSLAGRAIRNTIY